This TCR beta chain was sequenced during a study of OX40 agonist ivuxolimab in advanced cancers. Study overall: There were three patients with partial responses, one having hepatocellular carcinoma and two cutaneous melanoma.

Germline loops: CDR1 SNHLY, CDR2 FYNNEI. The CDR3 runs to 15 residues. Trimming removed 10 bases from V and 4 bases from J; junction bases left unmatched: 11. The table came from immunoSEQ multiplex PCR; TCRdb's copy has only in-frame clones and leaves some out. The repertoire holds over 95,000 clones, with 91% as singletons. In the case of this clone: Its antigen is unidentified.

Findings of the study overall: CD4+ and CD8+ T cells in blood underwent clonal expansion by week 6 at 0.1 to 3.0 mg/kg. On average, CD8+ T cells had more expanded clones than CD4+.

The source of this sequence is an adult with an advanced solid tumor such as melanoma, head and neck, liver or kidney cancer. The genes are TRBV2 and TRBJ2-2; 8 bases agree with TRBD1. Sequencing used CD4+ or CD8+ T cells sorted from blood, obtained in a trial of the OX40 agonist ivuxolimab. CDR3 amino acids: CATAAQGAPTGELFF. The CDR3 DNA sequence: TGTGCCACCGCGGCCCAGGGGGCGCCCACCGGGGAGCTGTTTTTT.